This TCR beta chain was sequenced during a study of technical replicates of blood from several donors. Germline CDR1 is MDHEN and CDR2 is SYDVKM. CDR3 length: 15 amino acids. Unmatched junction bases numbered 14, after V lost 6 bases and J lost 7 bases. Libraries were prepared by immunoSEQ multiplex PCR; TCRdb keeps only in-frame clonotypes and omits some of them. The data show around 79,000 clones, approximately 92% seen once. The rearrangement uses TRBV28 and TRBJ1-1; 7 bases align to TRBD1. This clonotype was obtained from a human donor in good health. Some clones in this sample may be carry-over from other donors' samples. The sample consisted of T cells isolated from PBMCs. The CDR3 loop is CASRFSTGEFFEAFF. DNA of the CDR3: TGTGCCAGCAGATTTTCTACAGGGGAGTTTTTTGAAGCTTTCTTT.